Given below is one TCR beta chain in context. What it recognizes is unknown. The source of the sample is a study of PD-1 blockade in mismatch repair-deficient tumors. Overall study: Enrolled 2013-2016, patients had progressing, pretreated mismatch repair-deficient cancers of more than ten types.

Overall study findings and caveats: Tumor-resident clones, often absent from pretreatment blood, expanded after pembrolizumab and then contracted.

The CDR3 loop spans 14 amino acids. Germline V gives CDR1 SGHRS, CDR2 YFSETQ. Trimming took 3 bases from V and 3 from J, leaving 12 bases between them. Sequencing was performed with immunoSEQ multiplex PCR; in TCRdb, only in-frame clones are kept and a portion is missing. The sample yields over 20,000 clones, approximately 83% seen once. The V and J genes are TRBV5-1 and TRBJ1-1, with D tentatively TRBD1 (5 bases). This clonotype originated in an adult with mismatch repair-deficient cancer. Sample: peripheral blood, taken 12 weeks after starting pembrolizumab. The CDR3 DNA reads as TGCGCCAGCAGCTCTATGTGGACATACACTGAAGCTTTCTTT. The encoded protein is CASSSMWTYTEAFF.